This is a list of T cell receptor beta chains from one sample in a study of shared clonotypes between healthy human individuals. The method was immunoSEQ multiplex PCR; TCRdb's version includes in-frame clones alone and lacks a portion of them. The sample has some 2,100,000 clones, approximately 96% seen once. Source material: naive CD4+ T cells sorted from blood. The receptor source for this set is a man younger than 35 in good health. The conserved cysteine and the conserved F or W are not part of the CDR3 here. Fields, in order: J gene, V gene, CDR3 protein.

j_gene: TRBJ1-5; v_gene: TRBV9; CDR3aa: ASSQGSRQPQH
j_gene: TRBJ2-5; v_gene: TRBV29-1; CDR3aa: SVTGPPLLTQY
j_gene: TRBJ2-2; v_gene: TRBV27; CDR3aa: ASSLSAGGTGELF
j_gene: TRBJ2-1; v_gene: TRBV27; CDR3aa: ASSLFLAGSSYNEQF
j_gene: TRBJ2-7; v_gene: TRBV27; CDR3aa: ASSTLSGTSGRAYEQY
j_gene: TRBJ2-1; v_gene: TRBV5-1; CDR3aa: ASSLTGERTNEQF
j_gene: TRBJ1-5; v_gene: TRBV7-9; CDR3aa: ASSLAQNQPQH
j_gene: TRBJ2-7; v_gene: TRBV14; CDR3aa: ASSPQGGSEQY
j_gene: TRBJ2-1; v_gene: TRBV19; CDR3aa: ASSPLDRDYNEQF
j_gene: TRBJ2-3; v_gene: TRBV5-1; CDR3aa: ASSLSQGATDTQY
j_gene: TRBJ2-3; v_gene: TRBV30; CDR3aa: AWSGRVSTDTQY
j_gene: TRBJ2-1; v_gene: TRBV19; CDR3aa: ASSELAGSGNEQF
j_gene: TRBJ2-3; v_gene: TRBV18; CDR3aa: ASSPRDTSGGISTDTQY
j_gene: TRBJ2-5; v_gene: TRBV28; CDR3aa: ASSLGDSQGETQY
j_gene: TRBJ2-7; v_gene: TRBV5-1; CDR3aa: ASQTSGVSYEQY
j_gene: TRBJ1-1; v_gene: TRBV27; CDR3aa: ASSLISNTEAF
j_gene: TRBJ1-1; v_gene: TRBV6-6; CDR3aa: ASSPGTEAF
j_gene: TRBJ1-1; v_gene: TRBV5-6; CDR3aa: ASSIGTGRMNTEAF
j_gene: TRBJ2-7; v_gene: TRBV6-5; CDR3aa: ASSYSWGGSGYEQY
j_gene: TRBJ1-5; v_gene: TRBV12-5; CDR3aa: ASGPWTGGDQPQH
j_gene: TRBJ2-1; v_gene: TRBV7-2; CDR3aa: ASRSGPSSYNEQF
j_gene: TRBJ1-5; v_gene: TRBV27; CDR3aa: ASSLGREWPQH
j_gene: TRBJ1-6; v_gene: TRBV6-1; CDR3aa: ASSDGRGQVNSPLH
j_gene: TRBJ2-3; v_gene: TRBV9; CDR3aa: ASTRRTNGDTQY
j_gene: TRBJ2-7; v_gene: TRBV19; CDR3aa: ASTASWTGNGLVR
j_gene: TRBJ2-3; v_gene: TRBV5-1; CDR3aa: ASSFSSGTGGTDTQY
j_gene: TRBJ1-2; v_gene: TRBV10-2; CDR3aa: ASSVGSTNYGYT
j_gene: TRBJ2-5; v_gene: TRBV6-5; CDR3aa: ASSYGAGEKETQY
j_gene: TRBJ2-2; v_gene: TRBV30; CDR3aa: AWSLRMRVKSGELF
j_gene: TRBJ1-6; v_gene: TRBV6-5; CDR3aa: ASSYSQASGNSPLH
j_gene: TRBJ2-3; v_gene: TRBV9; CDR3aa: ASSVGGSTDTQY
j_gene: TRBJ1-1; v_gene: TRBV25-1; CDR3aa: ASSGSSTEAF
j_gene: TRBJ1-6; v_gene: TRBV9; CDR3aa: ASSAGPQNSPLH
j_gene: TRBJ2-1; v_gene: TRBV30; CDR3aa: AWTRGTSGYNEQF
j_gene: TRBJ1-3; v_gene: TRBV4-2; CDR3aa: ASSQEGSGNTIY
j_gene: TRBJ2-7; v_gene: TRBV5-1; CDR3aa: ASSFEGTGYEQY
j_gene: TRBJ2-2; v_gene: TRBV18; CDR3aa: ASSPLNANTGELF
j_gene: TRBJ2-2; v_gene: TRBV2; CDR3aa: ASSVDGPGELF
j_gene: TRBJ1-5; v_gene: TRBV27; CDR3aa: ASRNLGGAEGPQH
j_gene: TRBJ2-2; v_gene: TRBV4-1; CDR3aa: ASSQVANTGELF
j_gene: TRBJ1-2; v_gene: TRBV19; CDR3aa: ASSAWIYGYT
j_gene: TRBJ1-4; v_gene: TRBV10-3; CDR3aa: AIRQEANEKLF
j_gene: TRBJ1-3; v_gene: TRBV4-1; CDR3aa: ASSQEGNSGNTIY